The clone carrying this TCR beta chain was counted many times. What it binds is unknown. CDR1 LNHDA and CDR2 SQIVND come from the germline V gene (reference sequence). Trimming left V 6 bases short and J 1 base short, with 13 bases between. CDR3 length: 15 amino acids. PCR primers comprised 60 Vbeta and 13 Jbeta primers. Sequencing used immunoSEQ multiplex PCR; TCRdb keeps in-frame clones, though not all of them. Of 70,000 to 90,000 clones in the sample, around 66% were seen once. The record originates from a study of cytomegalovirus exposure and HLA in healthy donors. Study findings and constraints: At a 0.05 false discovery rate, a later analysis found approximately 17,000 TCR beta sequences to be associated with HLA alleles. TCR beta chain V- and J-gene trimming was linked, in a later analysis, to a missense variant in DCLRE1C.

The gene calls are TRBV19 and TRBJ2-1; D might be TRBD1 (6 bases). Sequencing input: PBMCs. This TCR came from a woman aged 35 to 49 in good health and CMV-seropositive. CDR3 sequence (DNA): TGTGCCAGTAGCAAGGGGGTAGGGTCCTACAATGAGCAGTTCTTC. Its protein is CASSKGVGSYNEQFF.